A single sample gave rise to the 13 T cell receptor beta chains below, sequenced in a study of T cells after somatic rescue of genetic block. Only in-frame clones appear in the TCRdb table, and some are missing; sequencing was by immunoSEQ multiplex PCR. The repertoire holds about 15,000 clones, with about 70% as singletons. Sequencing input: peripheral blood mononuclear cells (PBMCs). The receptors come from a man between 18 and 29 years old.

The rearrangement joins TRBV2 to TRBJ2-1; no reliable D call. Germline V gene lookup returns CDR1 SNHLY and CDR2 FYNNEI. With 8 bases removed from V and 12 bases from J, the gap between germline ends came to 11 bases. The CDR3 runs 10 residues. The CDR3 DNA is TGTGCCAGCCTCGGGTCTGGGCAGTTCTTC. Amino acid sequence: CASLGSGQFF.

The chain joins TRBV29-1 to TRBJ2-1; 9 bases fit TRBD1. V trimming: 6 bases; J trimming: 13 bases; junction bases outside the gene matches: 10. Germline V CDR1 and CDR2: SQVTM, ANQGSEA. The CDR3 runs to 12 residues. DNA for the CDR3: TGCAGCGTGGACAGGGGAGCCACCCCACAGTTCTTC. Amino acid sequence: CSVDRGATPQFF.

The chain carries TRBV2 and TRBJ2-1; a possible D gene is TRBD2 (5 bases). This CDR3 spans 15 amino acids. V gave up 6 bases and J gave up 7 bases, with 19 bases separating them. CDR1 is SNHLY, CDR2 FYNNEI, per germline. DNA for the CDR3: TGTGCCAGCAGCTTGGGAGTCGCGACTACAAATGAGCAGTTCTTC. Protein product: CASSLGVATTNEQFF.

The V gene is TRBV15, the J gene TRBJ2-7; 7 nucleotides match TRBD1. J gave up 4 bases and V 4 bases, and 7 bases lay outside the gene matches. CDR1 LNHNV and CDR2 YYDKDF come from the germline V gene (reference sequence). The CDR3 is 14 amino acids. The CDR3 nucleotides are TGTGCCACCAGCATAAACAGGGGAACGTACGAGCAGTACTTC. This codes for CATSINRGTYEQYF.

This chain joins TRBV19 and TRBJ2-3; 12 nucleotides agree with TRBD2. V was clipped by 5 bases and J by 7 bases; unmatched bases: 16. The CDR3 is made up of 18 amino acids. CDR1 LNHDA and CDR2 SQIVND come from the germline V gene (reference sequence). In DNA, the CDR3 is TGTGCCAGTAGTCCAACGGGACTAGCGGGCCACGGACAAAATACGCAGTATTTT. This sequence encodes CASSPTGLAGHGQNTQYF.

The rearrangement uses TRBV4-2 and TRBJ2-7, with 7 bases matching TRBD1. There are 15 residues in the CDR3. CDR1 and CDR2 from the germline V gene are LGHNA and YNFKEQ. Trimming cost V 4 bases and J 0 bases; bases outside gene matches: 6. This CDR3 is CASSLTGVSSYEQYF. As DNA, the CDR3 is TGTGCCAGCAGCCTCACAGGGGTCAGCTCCTACGAGCAGTACTTC.

J is TRBJ1-1 and V is TRBV27; maybe TRBD1 (6 bases). Trimming shortened V by 8 bases and J by 5 bases, and 15 bases separated the two germline ends. CDR1 is MNHEY, CDR2 SMNVEV, per germline (reference sequence). The CDR3 totals 13 residues. CDR3 in amino acids: CASGLGGATEAFF. The CDR3 DNA reads as TGTGCCAGCGGTCTGGGGGGCGCGACTGAAGCTTTCTTT.

This clone was seen only a few times. This chain links TRBV7-2 with TRBJ2-1; TRBD2 matches at 7 bases. Unmatched junction bases numbered 10, after V lost 8 bases and J lost 6 bases. CDR3 length: 14 amino acids. Germline V gives CDR1 SGHTA, CDR2 FQGNSA. This chain's CDR3 is CASGPSGLGNEQFF. Here the CDR3 DNA reads TGTGCCAGCGGACCTAGCGGCCTAGGCAATGAGCAGTTCTTC.

The chain has TRBV28 and TRBJ2-1, with D possibly called TRBD1 or TRBD2 (7 bases each). Germline CDR1 MDHEN, CDR2 SYDVKM. V was shortened by 6 bases and J by 2 bases, with 11 bases between the two germline ends. The CDR3 runs 14 residues. For the CDR3, the DNA is TGTGCCAGCAGGACAGGGACTACCTACAATGAGCAGTTCTTC. Translating gives CASRTGTTYNEQFF.

This chain links TRBV2 with TRBJ2-7; D unresolved. Per the germline V gene, CDR1 is SNHLY and CDR2 is FYNNEI. V was clipped by 3 bases and J by 6 bases, with 15 bases between them. This CDR3 is 14 amino acids long. CDR3 DNA: TGTGCCAGCAGTGACCATAGCAGTCCGGGCGAGCAGTACTTC. Translating it yields CASSDHSSPGEQYF.

This clone was seen a single time. Other DNA sequences in this specimen translate into the identical CDR3. This chain connects TRBV19 to TRBJ2-5; D is possibly TRBD2 (7 bases). V dropped 3 bases and J dropped 5 bases, with 25 bases sitting between them. Germline V gene sequence: CDR1 LNHDA, CDR2 SQIVND (reference sequence). The CDR3 is 18 amino acids. The CDR3 is CASSIGRWGGAGTETQYF. The CDR3 nucleotides are TGTGCCAGTAGTATTGGGCGGTGGGGGGGGGCGGGGACCGAGACCCAGTACTTC.

This clone was seen only a few times. V is TRBV7-2 and J is TRBJ2-2; no clear D. V was pared by 2 bases and J by 6 bases, with 10 bases between. The CDR3 runs 14 residues. Germline CDR1 and CDR2: SGHTA and FQGNSA. CDR3 sequence (DNA): TGTGCCAGCAGCTTATTAGAGTGGGCCGGGGAGCTGTTTTTT. Encoded protein: CASSLLEWAGELFF. The full variable domain, in which reference TRBV7-2 and TRBJ2-2 provide the parts outside the CDR3, is GAGVSQSPSNKVTEKGKDVELRCDPISGHTALYWYRQSLGQGLEFLIYFQGNSAPDKSGLPSDRFSAERTGGSVSTLTIQRTQQEDSAVYLCASSLLEWAGELFFGEGSRLTVL.

The chain links TRBV30 to TRBJ1-3; D unclear. CDR3 size: 13 residues. Trimming removed 0 bases from V and 0 bases from J, with 3 bases in between. CDR1 GTSNPN and CDR2 SVGIG come from the germline V gene (reference sequence). The CDR3, as DNA: TGTGCCTGGAGTGTACTCTCTGGAAACACCATATATTTT. This gives the protein CAWSVLSGNTIYF.